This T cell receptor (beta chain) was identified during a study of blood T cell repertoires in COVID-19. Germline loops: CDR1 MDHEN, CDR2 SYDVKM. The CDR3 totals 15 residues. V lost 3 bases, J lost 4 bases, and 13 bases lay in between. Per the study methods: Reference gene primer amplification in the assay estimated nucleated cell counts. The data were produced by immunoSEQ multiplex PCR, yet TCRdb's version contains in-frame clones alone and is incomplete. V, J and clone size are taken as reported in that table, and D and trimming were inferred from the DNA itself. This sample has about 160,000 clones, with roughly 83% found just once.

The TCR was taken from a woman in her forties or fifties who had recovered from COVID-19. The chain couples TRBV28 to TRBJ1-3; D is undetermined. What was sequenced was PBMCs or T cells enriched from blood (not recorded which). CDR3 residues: CASSFGDSGGNTIYF. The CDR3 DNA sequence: TGTGCCAGCAGTTTTGGGGATTCGGGGGGAAACACCATATATTTT. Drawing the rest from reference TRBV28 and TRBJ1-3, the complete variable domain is DVKVTQSSRYLVKRTGEKVFLECVQDMDHENMFWYRQDPGLGLRLIYFSYDVKMKEKGDIPEGYSVSREKKERFSLILESASTNQTSMYLCASSFGDSGGNTIYFGEGSWLTVV.